This TCR beta chain was sequenced for a study of Graves' ophthalmopathy and Graves' hyperthyroidism (dated by TCRdb to 2016 to 2019). Notes on the research overall: Peripheral blood was collected before any treatment was given, at the time of initial diagnosis. The study used signatures of the TCR beta repertoire to tell Graves' ophthalmopathy apart from Graves' hyperthyroidism and to predict which patients would progress to ophthalmopathy. In total, approximately 130 blood samples were TCR-sequenced: fewer than 50 ophthalmopathy, under 85 hyperthyroidism and about 17 hyperthyroidism-to-ophthalmopathy patients. To explore V-J signatures that distinguish ophthalmopathy from hyperthyroidism, a discovery set of around 100 patients was enrolled, made up of 40 to 45 with ophthalmopathy and roughly 57 with stable hyperthyroidism. An independent validation cohort was composed of roughly 19 hyperthyroidism patients and roughly 16 patients who later progressed from hyperthyroidism to ophthalmopathy. T-cell repertoires of thyroid tissue and blood were compared in six or seven hyperthyroidism patients. Following sample collection, hyperthyroidism patients were given methimazole at a starting dose of 30 mg daily, and ophthalmopathy patients were given high-dose intravenous methylprednisolone. Results and caveats for the whole study, not just this receptor: In validation, the model predicted ophthalmopathy progression with about 71% sensitivity and about 73% specificity; approximately 12 predicted patients were CT-confirmed with GO in a median of around 6.5 months. No statistical method was used to predetermine the sample size, and group allocation was not hidden from the investigators. Ophthalmopathy was separated from stable hyperthyroidism by the 13-signature model with roughly 90% sensitivity and about 81% specificity in cross-validation and with 80%/75% in the test set. Among expanded thyroid clonotypes with frequency above 0.001, most also showed up in blood, which suggests that blood repertoires may reflect the thyroid immune response.

The ophthalmopathy patients had moderately to severely active disease, with a Clinical Activity Score of 3 or higher, a NOSPECS grade of 4 or higher, and a disease duration of less than 3 months. Patients with other autoimmune diseases, uncontrolled infections, pregnancy or lactation were excluded from the study. Clinical symptoms, serum thyroxine, TRAb, thyroid ultrasound and orbital computed tomography formed the basis of the diagnosis. PBMCs were isolated from approximately 10 ml of fresh peripheral blood by Ficoll-Paque density gradient centrifugation. Total RNA was extracted using Trizol reagent, and RNA quality was checked on an Agilent 2100 Bioanalyzer. For repertoire sequencing, TCR beta CDR3 regions were amplified from RNA transcripts. A first-round RT-PCR used HTBI primers with the Qiagen OneStep RT-PCR kit, followed by a second-round multiplex PCR, size selection and purification. The libraries underwent paired-end sequencing with 100 bp reads on an Illumina HiSeq2000. The original methods were these. SOAPnuke was used to process the reads, throwing out any read that had adapters, had uncalled bases, had a mean Phred below 15, or lacked an exact constant-primer or identifier match. COPE v1.2.5 was used to merge the high-quality paired reads. Clonotypes were defined as unique nucleotide sequences and were aligned to IMGT TRB V, D and J references using MiTCR v1.1. The analysis was limited to V-J combinations with a frequency above 0.0001, which together covered over 99% of the repertoires. A TCR clonal expansion and chaos score per V-J combination was defined as the ratio of F50 clonal expansion to chaos observed in the TCRdist matrix. Welch's t-statistics and random forest were used to narrow the features down to approximately twelve V-J combinations, which were then fed into a naive Bayes classifier. Thyroid-blood repertoire similarity was quantified with the Morisita-Horn index. Through fastp at Q25 and MiXCR, TCRdb rebuilt clones from the public reads, retaining in-frame beta chains. Here each entry gathers all rows of one CDR3 protein and keeps the most common genes and DNA. TCRdb, not the original authors, processed these V and J calls. The sample yields under 400,000 distinct CDR3 sequences; about 17% were counted once. The ten largest clones represent approximately 13% of the sample.

CDR1 SGHTA and CDR2 FQGNSA were looked up in the germline V gene. V is shortened by 5 bases, J by 4 bases, and the region joining them spans 15 bases. From the cysteine through the phenylalanine, the CDR3 covers 14 amino acids. The DNA shown is the 42-base CDR3, in frame from base 1. This clonotype was detected ten times or more. Its antigen target is currently unknown. Qualities for individual bases were not recorded, and no much larger clone is one base off. In this chain, TRBV7-2 is recombined with TRBJ2-7; no D gene is confidently identified. The TCR sequence derives from an adult man with Graves' ophthalmopathy. The source material was peripheral blood. Here is the DNA: TGTGCCAGCAGCCTGGGGAATCTGTGGTACGAGCAGTACTTC. Its translation reads: CASSLGNLWYEQYF.